A single sample gave rise to the 5 T cell receptor beta chains below, sequenced in a study of blood T cell repertoires in COVID-19. TCRdb's copy holds only in-frame clones and misses some; the assay was immunoSEQ multiplex PCR. The table shows 210,000 or so clones, with around 80% occurring only once. Input material: peripheral blood. The receptors stem from a woman between 25 and 40 years old with COVID-19, enrolled during active disease.

CDR3 amino acids: CASSLASGGSSYNEQFF. CDR3 DNA sequence: TGTGCCAGCTCACTTGCTAGCGGGGGAAGCTCCTACAATGAGCAGTTCTTC. The chain links TRBV18 to TRBJ2-1; 10 nucleotides agree with TRBD2. Trimming cost V 4 bases and J 0 bases; bases outside gene matches: 6. In germline, CDR1 is KGHSH, CDR2 LQKENI. There are 17 residues in the CDR3.

The rearrangement joins TRBV11-2 to TRBJ1-5; D is possibly TRBD1 (6 bases). V lost 1 base to trimming and J lost 5 bases, with 12 bases between them. This CDR3 is built from 15 residues. Germline V gene sequence: CDR1 SGHAT, CDR2 FQNNGV. CDR3 protein: CASSLGWGRDQPQHF. In nucleotides, the CDR3 is TGTGCCAGCAGCTTAGGTTGGGGGCGCGATCAGCCCCAGCATTTT.

The chain joins TRBV4-2 to TRBJ2-7; TRBD2 matches 9 bases. With 1 base clipped from V and 3 bases from J, the junction kept 1 base outside the gene matches. CDR1 is LGHNA and CDR2 is YNFKEQ in the germline V gene. The CDR3 has 14 amino acids. CDR3 region: CASSQGGRGYEQYF. CDR3 coding DNA: TGTGCCAGCAGCCAAGGCGGGAGGGGCTACGAGCAGTACTTC.

The rearrangement links TRBV7-9 to TRBJ2-1; 8 positions match TRBD1. Germline loops: CDR1 SEHNR, CDR2 FQNEAQ (reference sequence). There are 15 residues in the CDR3. V lost 6 bases to trimming and J lost 8 bases; unmatched junction nucleotides: 12. The CDR3 here is CASSLRDRQLDEQFF. The CDR3 DNA is TGTGCCAGCAGTCTGAGGGACAGGCAGTTGGATGAGCAGTTCTTC.

V usage is TRBV5-6 and J usage is TRBJ2-4; 7 bases match TRBD2. The CDR3 is 17 amino acids. V shed 4 bases and J 2 bases; nucleotides not matched to a gene: 12. The germline gives CDR1 SGHDT, CDR2 YYEEEE. The CDR3 reads CASSPWSSGFSKNIQYF. In DNA form, the CDR3 reads TGTGCCAGCAGCCCTTGGAGTAGCGGGTTCTCCAAAAACATTCAGTACTTC.